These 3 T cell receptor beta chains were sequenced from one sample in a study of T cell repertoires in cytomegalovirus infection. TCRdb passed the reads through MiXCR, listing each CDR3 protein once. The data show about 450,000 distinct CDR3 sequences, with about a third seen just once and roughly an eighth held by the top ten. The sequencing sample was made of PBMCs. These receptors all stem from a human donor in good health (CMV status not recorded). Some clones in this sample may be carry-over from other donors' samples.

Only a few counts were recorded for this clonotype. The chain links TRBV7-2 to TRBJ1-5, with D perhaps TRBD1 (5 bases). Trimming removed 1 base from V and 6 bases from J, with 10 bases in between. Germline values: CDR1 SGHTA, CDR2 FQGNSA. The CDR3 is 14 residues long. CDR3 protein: CASSLGGVAQPQHF. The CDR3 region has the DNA TGTGCCAGCAGCTTAGGAGGGGTGGCTCAGCCCCAGCATTTT.

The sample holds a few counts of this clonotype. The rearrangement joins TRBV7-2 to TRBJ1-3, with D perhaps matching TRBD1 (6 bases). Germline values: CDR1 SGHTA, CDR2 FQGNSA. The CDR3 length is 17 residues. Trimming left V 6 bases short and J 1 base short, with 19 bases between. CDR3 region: CASRFEGGLWSGNTIYF. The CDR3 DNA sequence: TGTGCCAGCAGATTCGAGGGGGGCCTGTGGTCTGGAAACACCATATATTTT.

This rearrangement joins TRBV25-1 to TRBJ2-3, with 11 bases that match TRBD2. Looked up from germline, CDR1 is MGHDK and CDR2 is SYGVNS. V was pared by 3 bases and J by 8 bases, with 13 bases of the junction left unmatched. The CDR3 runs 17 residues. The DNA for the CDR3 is TGTGCCAGCAGTGATGGGGCCACTAGCGGGGGCGCCGGTACGCAGTATTTT. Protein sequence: CASSDGATSGGAGTQYF.